This TCR beta chain was profiled in a study of early T cells in non-severe SARS-CoV-2 infection. Study-level information: The sequenced material was bulk RNA from unsorted whole blood, and its chains were unpaired.

The CDR3 length is 15 residues. Germline V lookup: CDR1 KGHDR, CDR2 SFDVKD. V gave up 4 bases and J gave up 2 bases, with 13 bases separating them. Separate cDNA molecules each had unique molecular identifiers attached to them. From the 5' RACE reads, TCRdb called clonotypes with MiXCR, one entry per CDR3 protein. The repertoire holds tens of thousands of distinct CDR3 sequences, with approximately 10% as singletons. The sequence came from an adult who was a healthcare worker with PCR-confirmed SARS-CoV-2 infection or an uninfected control (not recorded which). The chain has TRBV24-1 and TRBJ2-5, with D tentatively TRBD1 (5 bases). The source was whole blood, collected at baseline. The CDR3 loop reads CATSEGRGSQETQYF. The CDR3 DNA follows: TGTGCCACCAGTGAAGGAAGGGGATCTCAAGAGACCCAGTACTTC.